This TCR beta chain was captured in a study of spatial heterogeneity in lung cancer. This clonotype rates as medium-sized. No antigen is known for it. This beta chain is an off-target read within a library intended for alpha chains, so its frequency means little. Time point reported: sample taken at primary tumor resection. Notes on the study in general: How many expanded intratumoral alpha and beta TCRs were present tracked the tumor mutation count, which was a count of nonsynonymous mutations.

The CDR3 contains 15 residues. Trimming at V came to 6 bases and at J to 2 bases, leaving 9 bases not matched to a gene. Germline V gives CDR1 MNHEY, CDR2 SMNVEV (reference sequence). A unique molecular identifier was carried by every single TCR cDNA molecule. TCRdb re-analysed the 5' RACE reads in MiXCR, keeping a single row per CDR3 protein. This table holds 3,000 or so distinct CDR3 sequences, under 14% found once. This receptor was obtained from a male donor with early-stage non-small cell lung cancer. V and J are TRBV27 and TRBJ1-1; 7 bases match TRBD1. The sequenced sample was lung tumor tissue, obtained at surgery. The CDR3 loop is CASSSGGGPNTEAFF. CDR3 sequence (DNA): TGTGCCAGCAGCTCAGGGGGAGGGCCCAACACTGAAGCTTTCTTT.